One sample yielded the 12 T cell receptor beta chains listed below, sequenced in a study of shared clonotypes between healthy human individuals. Measured with immunoSEQ multiplex PCR; TCRdb has only the in-frame clones, and not every one. Of some 600,000 clones in the sample, roughly 95% were seen once. CD45RO-negative, CCR7-positively selected cells formed the naive CD8 fraction, excluding terminally differentiated effector memory CD45RA+ cells. The sequenced sample was naive CD8+ T cells sorted from blood. The receptor source for this set is a woman in her thirties in good health.

The V call is TRBV7-8, the J call TRBJ2-2, with 10 bases aligning to TRBD2. The ends lost 5 bases at V and 5 bases at J; junction bases unmatched: 5. From germline, CDR1 is SGHVS and CDR2 FQNEAQ. There are 15 residues in the CDR3. CDR3 DNA sequence: TGTGCCAGCAGCATCTGGACTAGCGGAACCGGGGAGCTGTTTTTT. Encoded protein: CASSIWTSGTGELFF.

The sample holds one count of this clone. The chain couples TRBV27 to TRBJ2-7, with D perhaps TRBD1 (6 bases). The length of the CDR3 is 15 residues. Per the germline V gene, CDR1 is MNHEY and CDR2 is SMNVEV (reference sequence). V was cut by 1 base and J by 5 bases, with 15 bases left in between. CDR3 DNA: TGTGCCAGCAGTTTATGGCAGGGGTCGGCGCACGAGCAGTACTTC. Translated, it gives CASSLWQGSAHEQYF.

The genes are TRBV27 and TRBJ1-4; D gene ambiguous. Germline values: CDR1 MNHEY, CDR2 SMNVEV (reference sequence). The CDR3 sequence is 13 residues long. Trimming shortened V by 4 bases and J by 0 bases, and 3 bases separated the two germline ends. The CDR3 DNA is TGTGCCAGCAGTTCAACAACTAATGAAAAACTGTTTTTT. The encoded protein is CASSSTTNEKLFF. The full variable domain, its missing parts supplied by reference TRBV27 and TRBJ1-4, is EAQVTQNPRYLITVTGKKLTVTCSQNMNHEYMSWYRQDPGLGLRQIYYSMNVEVTDKGDVPEGYKVSRKEKRNFPLILESPSPNQTSLYFCASSSTTNEKLFFGSGTQLSVL.

The CDR3 region is CASSLMSLAGVRSYNEQFF. Here the CDR3 DNA reads TGCGCCAGCAGCTTGATGTCCCTAGCGGGAGTCAGGTCCTACAATGAGCAGTTCTTC. This chain connects TRBV5-1 to TRBJ2-1; 10 bases fit TRBD2. V dropped 1 base and J dropped 1; count of bases not matched to a gene: 11. Germline V gene data show CDR1 as SGHRS and CDR2 as YFSETQ. The CDR3 contains 19 residues.

The J gene is TRBJ2-7, the V gene TRBV10-3, with D tentatively TRBD1 or TRBD2 (5 bases each). The CDR3 length is 14 residues. V was trimmed by 0 bases and J by 5 bases, leaving 11 bases between them. In germline, CDR1 is ENHRY, CDR2 SYGVKD. CDR3 nucleotide sequence: TGTGCCATCAGTGAGTCGGGGGATAGCCACGAGCAGTACTTC. Protein sequence: CAISESGDSHEQYF.

V and J are TRBV11-2 and TRBJ2-7, with 13 bases identical to TRBD2. Trimming at V came to 5 bases and at J to 4 bases, leaving 5 bases not matched to a gene. Germline CDR1 reads SGHAT; CDR2 reads FQNNGV. The CDR3 extends over 15 amino acids. For the CDR3, the DNA is TGTGCCAGCAGCCAGGGACTAGCGGGAAGGTACGAGCAGTACTTC. It codes for CASSQGLAGRYEQYF. The full variable domain, with the rest looked up from reference TRBV11-2 and TRBJ2-7, is EAGVAQSPRYKIIEKRQSVAFWCNPISGHATLYWYQQILGQGPKLLIQFQNNGVVDDSQLPKDRFSAERLKGVDSTLKIQPAKLEDSAVYLCASSQGLAGRYEQYFGPGTRLTVT.

This chain joins TRBV2 and TRBJ2-3; 10 bases are a match to TRBD1. Per the germline V gene, CDR1 is SNHLY and CDR2 is FYNNEI. The CDR3 extends over 17 amino acids. The junction had 12 bases not matched to a gene; V was cut back by 1 base and J by 8 bases. CDR3 in DNA: TGTGCCAGCAGTGAAGAGAGGGGACAGGGGAGGGAAGTTACGCAGTATTTT. Protein product: CASSEERGQGREVTQYF.

DNA of the CDR3: TGTGCCAGCAGTTCAAACAGGGTCGTTGTAAGCACAGATACGCAGTATTTT. This gives the protein CASSSNRVVVSTDTQYF. This sequence joins TRBV28 and TRBJ2-3; a weak D match, TRBD1 (6 bases). V was cut by 4 bases and J by 0 bases, with 17 bases left in between. The CDR3 extends over 17 amino acids. Germline CDR1 reads MDHEN; CDR2 reads SYDVKM.

J is TRBJ1-2 and V is TRBV6-4, with D unclear. The CDR3 runs 16 residues. Germline loops: CDR1 MRHNA, CDR2 SNTAGT. The V end lost 0 bases, the J end lost 6 bases, and 17 bases lay between the germline ends. The CDR3 sequence: CASSDSTETTADGYTF. CDR3 DNA sequence: TGTGCCAGCAGTGACTCCACAGAGACAACGGCTGATGGCTACACCTTC.

The chain carries TRBV5-4 and TRBJ2-1, with a tentative D call TRBD1 (5 bases). Trimming cost V 3 bases and J 7 bases, with 20 bases left between them. The CDR3 length is 16 residues. Per germline, CDR1 SGHNT and CDR2 YYREEE (reference sequence). CDR3 in DNA: TGTGCCAGCAGCTCCCTTAAAGGGAAAGGGGCAAATGAGCAGTTCTTC. It specifies CASSSLKGKGANEQFF.

The rearrangement joins TRBV5-1 to TRBJ2-3; D is uncertain. Trimming removed 4 bases at V and 4 bases at J, with 19 bases between. The germline gives CDR1 SGHRS, CDR2 YFSETQ. This CDR3 spans 16 amino acids. This CDR3 is CASSDFGSGGADTQYF. The CDR3 DNA follows: TGCGCCAGCAGCGACTTTGGATCGGGCGGCGCAGATACGCAGTATTTT.

This chain joins TRBV30 and TRBJ2-2, with D tentatively TRBD2 (5 bases). Germline V gives CDR1 GTSNPN, CDR2 SVGIG (reference sequence). V was clipped by 4 bases and J by 3 bases, with 24 bases between them. The CDR3 totals 18 residues. Here the CDR3 DNA reads TGTGCCTGGAATCCGGAGGATCGGGTCTGGTTGGACACCGGGGAGCTGTTTTTT. Amino acids: CAWNPEDRVWLDTGELFF.